This is a list of T cell receptor beta chains from one sample in a study of a mutant IDH1 vaccine in newly diagnosed glioma. The method was immunoSEQ multiplex PCR; TCRdb's version includes in-frame clones alone and lacks a portion of them. This repertoire shows about 38,000 clones, around 82% found once; its top ten account for roughly 9%. The sample here was PBMCs, taken from a glioma patient treated with radiotherapy, temozolomide or both. The receptors originated from a man between 40 and 49 years old with glioma. Some clones in this sample may be carry-over from other donors' samples. The CDR3 runs from the conserved cysteine through the conserved F or W. D genes are given only for firm matches. Where a row states a size, it is once, few, many or the class of an expanded clone; other rows omit it.

>TRBV29-1|TRBJ2-1|NA|NA
CSVLSDEQFF
TGCAGCGTCCTGAGCGATGAGCAGTTCTTC
>TRBV19|TRBJ1-2|TRBD1|NA
CASSGTVYGYTF
TGTGCCAGTAGTGGGACAGTCTATGGCTACACCTTC
>TRBV6-1|TRBJ2-7|NA|NA
CASSEETGNSYEQYF
TGTGCCAGCAGTGAAGAGACAGGCAACTCCTACGAGCAGTACTTC
>TRBV12-5|TRBJ2-3|NA|NA
CASGRLSTDTQYF
TGTGCTAGTGGAAGGCTGAGCACAGATACGCAGTATTTT
>TRBV20-1|TRBJ1-4|NA|NA
CSARSIRDLFF
TGCAGTGCTAGATCCATCAGGGACTTGTTTTTT
>TRBV4-2|TRBJ2-3|NA|NA
CASTPGGDGTDTQYF
TGTGCCAGCACCCCTGGAGGGGACGGCACAGATACGCAGTATTTT
>TRBV5-5|TRBJ1-6|TRBD1|NA
CASSSFDRGYSPLHF
TGTGCCAGCAGCTCGTTCGACAGGGGTTATTCACCCCTCCACTTT
>TRBV5-1|TRBJ2-7|TRBD1|once
CASSRSDRGAYEQYF
TGCGCCAGCAGCCGATCGGACAGGGGAGCCTACGAGCAGTACTTC
>TRBV6-1|TRBJ2-7|NA|once
CASSEGQGGEEQYF
TGTGCCAGCAGTGAAGGACAGGGAGGAGAGGAGCAGTACTTC
>TRBV30|TRBJ2-1|TRBD2|NA
CAWSGRLAGGSSYNEQFF
TGTGCCTGGAGTGGGAGACTAGCGGGGGGGAGCTCCTACAATGAGCAGTTCTTC
>TRBV7-9|TRBJ1-2|NA|NA
CASSLDPRAGGYTF
TGTGCCAGCAGCTTAGATCCACGAGCGGGAGGCTACACCTTC
>TRBV9|TRBJ1-3|NA|NA
CASSVEYSRVDGNTIYF
TGTGCCAGCAGCGTAGAGTACAGTCGAGTGGATGGAAACACCATATATTTT
>TRBV7-9|TRBJ1-1|NA|NA
CASSLAMDGFSEAFF
TGTGCCAGCAGCTTAGCCATGGACGGATTCTCTGAAGCTTTCTTT
>TRBV18|TRBJ1-1|NA|few
CASSPRDPGGGTEAFF
TGTGCCAGCTCACCCCGGGACCCGGGAGGCGGCACTGAAGCTTTCTTT
>TRBV6-1|TRBJ2-3|NA|NA
CASSVDITDTQYF
TGTGCCAGCAGCGTTGACATCACAGATACGCAGTATTTT
>TRBV14|TRBJ1-1|NA|NA
CASSLIGSWGTEAFF
TGTGCCAGCAGCCTCATCGGATCGTGGGGCACTGAAGCTTTCTTT
>TRBV6-1|TRBJ2-7|TRBD2|NA
CASSEGLAASYEQYF
TGTGCCAGCAGTGAGGGACTAGCGGCCTCCTACGAGCAGTACTTC
>TRBV6-6|TRBJ2-7|TRBD1|NA
CASRSTGDEQYF
TGTGCCAGCAGGTCAACAGGGGACGAGCAGTACTTC
>TRBV20-1|TRBJ1-2|NA|NA
CRDGRPRGYTF
TGCAGGGATGGCAGGCCTCGGGGCTACACCTTC
>TRBV6-5|TRBJ2-7|NA|NA
CASRGLYEQYF
TGTGCCAGCAGGGGACTCTACGAGCAGTACTTC
>TRBV9|TRBJ2-2|NA|NA
CASGRANTGELFF
TGTGCCAGCGGCAGGGCGAACACCGGGGAGCTGTTTTTT
>TRBV2|TRBJ1-6|NA|NA
CASSEAGVSPLHF
TGTGCCAGCAGTGAAGCGGGTGTTTCACCCCTCCACTTT
>TRBV9|TRBJ1-1|NA|NA
CASSAGGVPSTEAFF
TGTGCCAGCAGCGCCGGGGGGGTACCGAGCACTGAAGCTTTCTTT
>TRBV6-1|TRBJ1-2|TRBD1|NA
CASSALQGATGYTF
TGTGCCAGCAGTGCTCTACAGGGGGCGACTGGCTACACCTTC
>TRBV6-4|TRBJ2-1|NA|NA
CASSDSEVSSYNEQFF
TGTGCCAGCAGTGACTCTGAGGTCAGCTCCTACAATGAGCAGTTCTTC
>TRBV7-2|TRBJ2-1|TRBD2|NA
CASSFLGLEGYEQFF
TGTGCCAGCAGCTTCCTGGGACTAGAGGGATATGAGCAGTTCTTC
>TRBV5-8|TRBJ2-7|NA|NA
CASVGVGRDEQYF
TGTGCCAGCGTCGGGGTAGGTCGGGACGAGCAGTACTTC
>TRBV30|TRBJ1-4|TRBD1|NA
CAWSKGQAGLF
TGTGCCTGGAGCAAGGGACAGGCGGGCCTTTTT
>TRBV7-2|TRBJ1-1|NA|NA
CASTSATEAFF
TGTGCCAGCACCTCGGCAACTGAAGCTTTCTTT
>TRBV6-6|TRBJ1-6|NA|once
CASSYGGVSPLHF
TGTGCCAGCAGTTATGGGGGGGTCTCACCCCTCCACTTT
>TRBV5-4|TRBJ2-7|NA|NA
CASSSRQSSSYEQYF
TGTGCCAGCAGCTCCCGTCAGAGCTCTTCCTACGAGCAGTACTTC
>TRBV5-1|TRBJ1-2|NA|NA
CASSLDTANYGYTF
TGCGCCAGCAGCTTGGACACCGCTAACTATGGCTACACCTTC
>TRBV7-2|TRBJ2-7|NA|once
CAAGRGRNYEQYF
TGTGCCGCGGGGCGGGGGCGAAACTACGAGCAGTACTTC
>TRBV18|TRBJ1-1|TRBD1|NA
CASSPRQGAAEEAFF
TGTGCCAGCTCACCTCGACAGGGGGCAGCTGAGGAAGCTTTCTTT
>TRBV15|TRBJ2-7|TRBD1|NA
CATSRETGTGGYEQYF
TGTGCCACCAGCAGGGAAACCGGGACAGGGGGGTACGAGCAGTACTTC
>TRBV5-1|TRBJ2-5|NA|few
CASSLERGQETQYF
TGCGCCAGCAGCTTGGAAAGGGGCCAAGAGACCCAGTACTTC
>TRBV5-1|TRBJ2-3|TRBD1|NA
CASKLGGQSTDTQYF
TGCGCCAGCAAGCTTGGGGGACAGAGCACAGATACGCAGTATTTT
>TRBV5-1|TRBJ1-2|TRBD1|NA
CASSLATGANYGYTF
TGCGCCAGCAGCTTGGCTACAGGGGCTAACTATGGCTACACCTTC
>TRBV30|TRBJ2-1|NA|NA
CAWSPGTSSYNEQFF
TGTGCCTGGAGTCCCGGGACGAGCTCCTACAATGAGCAGTTCTTC
>TRBV5-6|TRBJ1-2|NA|NA
CASSLDVRLYGYTF
TGTGCCAGCAGCTTGGACGTCCGCCTCTATGGCTACACCTTC
>TRBV6-5|TRBJ1-2|NA|NA
CASRAPSGYTF
TGTGCCAGCAGGGCCCCCAGCGGCTACACCTTC
>TRBV25-1|TRBJ1-4|TRBD1|NA
CASSGGGAANEKLFF
TGTGCCAGCAGTGGAGGGGGCGCCGCTAATGAAAAACTGTTTTTT
>TRBV5-4|TRBJ1-2|NA|NA
CASSVGGGDYGYTF
TGTGCCAGCAGCGTCGGGGGAGGGGATTACGGCTACACCTTC
>TRBV4-1|TRBJ1-4|TRBD1|few
CASSQDKTGGWEKLFF
TGCGCCAGCAGCCAAGATAAAACAGGGGGTTGGGAAAAACTGTTTTTT
>TRBV4-1|TRBJ2-7|NA|NA
CASSQGRPTDNTYEQYF
TGCGCCAGCAGCCAAGGGAGGCCCACGGACAACACCTACGAGCAGTACTTC
>TRBV6-5|TRBJ2-3|NA|NA
CASRKEDTDTQYF
TGTGCCTCCAGGAAAGAAGATACAGATACGCAGTATTTT